Below, 18 T cell receptor beta chains from the same sample are listed, as sequenced in a study of blood T cell repertoires in COVID-19. Generated by immunoSEQ multiplex PCR, the TCRdb table keeps only in-frame clones and is missing some. Here the sample spans fewer than 500,000 clones, roughly 89% being singletons. Input material: peripheral blood. The receptors shown here come from a woman in her 30s with acute or convalescent COVID-19.

The chain recombines TRBV4-1 with TRBJ1-2; D call uncertain. V was clipped by 3 bases and J by 1 base, with 6 bases between them. In germline, CDR1 is MGHRA, CDR2 YSYEKL. This CDR3 is 13 amino acids long. In DNA form, the CDR3 reads TGCGCCAGCAGCCAGAGGGTTAACTATGGCTACACCTTC. It yields the protein CASSQRVNYGYTF.

This rearrangement joins TRBV7-8 to TRBJ1-3; D gene uncertain. Germline CDR1 and CDR2: SGHVS and FQNEAQ. V gave up 4 bases and J gave up 6 bases, with 16 bases separating them. This CDR3 has 15 amino acids. The CDR3 nucleotides are TGTGCCAGCAGCTCGATCCCGGAAGAGGAAAACACCATATATTTT. Its translation: CASSSIPEEENTIYF.

V is TRBV5-1 and J is TRBJ2-1; TRBD2 agrees at 11 bases. Trimming cost V 3 bases and J 8 bases; bases outside gene matches: 10. The CDR3 length is 16 residues. Per the germline V gene, CDR1 is SGHRS and CDR2 is YFSETQ. DNA for the CDR3: TGCGCCAGCAGCTCGGTAGCGGGGGGGCCGCGTCATGAGCAGTTCTTC. The encoded protein is CASSSVAGGPRHEQFF. The full variable domain, completed using reference TRBV5-1 and TRBJ2-1, is KAGVTQTPRYLIKTRGQQVTLSCSPISGHRSVSWYQQTPGQGLQFLFEYFSETQRNKGNFPGRFSGRQFSNSRSEMNVSTLELGDSALYLCASSSVAGGPRHEQFFGPGTRLTVL.

This chain links TRBV5-5 with TRBJ2-7; 11 bases agree with TRBD2. J was trimmed by 3 bases and V by 5 bases; bases with no gene match: 10. Germline V gene data show CDR1 as SGHKS and CDR2 as YYEKEE (reference sequence). The CDR3 extends over 16 amino acids. The CDR3 sequence: CASSSDSGTSGYEQYF. The CDR3 nucleotides read TGTGCCAGCAGTTCTGATTCCGGGACTAGCGGCTACGAGCAGTACTTC.

The chain recombines TRBV30 with TRBJ1-4; a possible D gene is TRBD1 (5 bases). The V and J ends lost 2 bases and 3 bases respectively, with 19 bases between them. This CDR3 comprises 17 residues. In germline, CDR1 is GTSNPN, CDR2 SVGIG (reference sequence). The CDR3 loop reads CAWSPLFPTGPNEKLFF. Here the CDR3 DNA reads TGTGCCTGGAGTCCACTATTTCCCACAGGACCTAATGAAAAACTGTTTTTT.

The chain links TRBV19 to TRBJ2-2; 7 bases line up with TRBD2. Germline-derived CDR1 and CDR2 are LNHDA and SQIVND (reference sequence). This CDR3 comprises 14 residues. The ends lost 7 bases at V and 6 bases at J; junction bases unmatched: 8. The CDR3 nucleotides are TGTGCCAGTAACGTCCGTGGGGGGGCCGGGGAGCTGTTTTTT. Translation gives CASNVRGGAGELFF.

The rearrangement joins TRBV28 to TRBJ1-2, with unresolved D. Trimming left V 3 bases short and J 6 bases short, with 8 bases between. CDR3 length equals 12 residues. Germline CDR1 reads MDHEN; CDR2 reads SYDVKM. The CDR3 region is CASSFFGDGYTF. For the CDR3, the DNA is TGTGCCAGCAGTTTCTTCGGGGATGGCTACACCTTC.

The chain is built from TRBV12-3 or TRBV12-4 and TRBJ2-7, with D possibly matching TRBD1 (5 bases). This CDR3 comprises 12 residues. Trimming left V 8 bases short and J 2 bases short, with 10 bases between. CDR3 coding DNA: TGTGCCAGCGCGAAGGGGACCTACGAGCAGTACTTC. This sequence encodes CASAKGTYEQYF.

With regard to this clone: This CDR3 is also generated by other DNA sequences in the sample. This sequence joins TRBV24-1 and TRBJ2-5, with 8 bases aligning to TRBD2. CDR1 KGHDR and CDR2 SFDVKD come from the germline V gene. J was trimmed by 4 bases and V by 3 bases; bases with no gene match: 6. The CDR3 loop spans 15 amino acids. The chain's CDR3 is CATSDPGGAGETQYF. As DNA, the CDR3 is TGTGCCACCAGTGATCCCGGGGGGGCGGGAGAGACCCAGTACTTC.

The chain combines TRBV6-1 with TRBJ2-7, with D tentatively TRBD2 (6 bases). The CDR3 sequence is 15 residues long. The V end lost 1 base, the J end lost 0 bases, and 10 bases lay between the germline ends. Germline CDR1 is MNHNS and CDR2 is SASEGT. DNA of the CDR3: TGTGCCAGCAGTGAAGGCGGGACGCTCTCCTACGAGCAGTACTTC. As protein: CASSEGGTLSYEQYF.

The chain employs TRBV7-9 and TRBJ2-1; 14 nucleotides match TRBD2. The CDR3 loop spans 16 amino acids. Germline values: CDR1 SEHNR, CDR2 FQNEAQ (reference sequence). V lost 5 bases, J lost 7 bases, and 7 bases stayed unmatched. This CDR3 reads CASSLPTSGGDNEQFF. CDR3 bases: TGTGCCAGCAGCCTCCCGACTAGCGGGGGGGATAATGAGCAGTTCTTC. The whole variable domain, filled in from reference TRBV7-9 and TRBJ2-1, reads DTGVSQNPRHKITKRGQNVTFRCDPISEHNRLYWYRQTLGQGPEFLTYFQNEAQLEKSRLLSDRFSAERPKGSFSTLEIQRTEQGDSAMYLCASSLPTSGGDNEQFFGPGTRLTVL.

The chain joins TRBV14 to TRBJ2-7; 7 bases agree with TRBD2. This CDR3 comprises 12 residues. The V and J ends lost 3 bases and 6 bases, in that order; junction bases with no gene match: 2. Looked up from germline, CDR1 is SGHDN and CDR2 is FVKESK. CDR3 coding DNA: TGTGCCAGCAGCCAGGGAGGGGTCGAGCAGTACTTC. Its translation is CASSQGGVEQYF.

The V call is TRBV28, the J call TRBJ2-5, with 13 bases fitting TRBD2. This CDR3 contains 15 residues. V was clipped by 6 bases and J by 5 bases; unmatched bases: 6. CDR1 is MDHEN and CDR2 is SYDVKM in the germline V gene. This CDR3 reads CASSIGLAGAETQYF. The CDR3 nucleotides are TGTGCCAGCAGCATAGGACTAGCGGGGGCGGAGACCCAGTACTTC.

V is TRBV12-3 or TRBV12-4 and J is TRBJ1-5; D gene ambiguous. This CDR3 has 13 residues. V lost 5 bases to trimming and J lost 3 bases, with 8 bases between them. The CDR3, as DNA: TGTGCCAGCAGTGCCGGGATCAATCAGCCCCAGCATTTT. This translates into CASSAGINQPQHF.

J is TRBJ2-3 and V is TRBV25-1, with 13 positions matching TRBD2. This CDR3 spans 16 amino acids. The V segment lost 6 bases and the J segment 4 bases; nucleotides outside the gene matches: 7. Germline CDR1 reads MGHDK; CDR2 reads SYGVNS. The CDR3: CASSDTSGGAPDTQYF. The CDR3 DNA is TGTGCCAGCAGCGACACTAGCGGGGGGGCACCAGATACGCAGTATTTT.

The rearrangement uses TRBV9 and TRBJ2-6; the match to TRBD1 covers 9 bases. The J segment lost 3 bases and the V segment lost 3 bases, leaving 4 bases of the junction unmatched. This CDR3 has 16 residues. Germline assignment: CDR1 SGDLS and CDR2 YYNGEE. The CDR3 protein is CASSAGTGIGANVLTF. The DNA for the CDR3 is TGTGCCAGCAGCGCCGGGACAGGGATTGGGGCCAACGTCCTGACTTTC.

This clone came up once. This chain joins TRBV3-1 (or the pseudogene TRBV3-2) and TRBJ2-1; D perhaps matches TRBD2 (5 bases). V shed 1 base and J shed 9 bases, with 16 bases lying between them. This CDR3 region has 15 residues. Looked up from germline, CDR1 is LGHDT and CDR2 is YNNKEL (reference sequence). CDR3 nucleotide sequence: TGTGCCAGCAGCCAAGTCCCTAGCCCTCCGGGTGAGCAGTTCTTC. Residues: CASSQVPSPPGEQFF.

This chain links TRBV28 with TRBJ2-3, with 8 bases that match TRBD2. Germline-derived CDR1 and CDR2 are MDHEN and SYDVKM. With 8 bases clipped from V and 5 bases from J, the junction kept 9 bases outside the gene matches. The CDR3 covers 14 residues. The CDR3 nucleotides read TGTGCCAGCTCCGAAGCGGGGGCGGTAGATACGCAGTATTTT. Translation gives CASSEAGAVDTQYF.